The 31 T cell receptor beta chains below all came from one sample that was sequenced in a study of CD8 T cells in Susac syndrome. About 0.5 to 1 ug RNA was reverse transcribed with random hexamers. TCRdb reanalysed the immunoSEQ multiplex PCR reads using MiXCR and keeps one entry per CDR3 protein. The sample contains some 190,000 distinct CDR3 sequences, approximately 94% of which appear only once. Source material: CD4+ T cells from PBMCs. The source is a human donor in good health.

This clonotype was seen once. The rearrangement links TRBV28 to TRBJ1-5; 7 nucleotides line up with TRBD1. The CDR3 is made up of 14 amino acids. Germline CDR1 MDHEN, CDR2 SYDVKM. V dropped 7 bases and J dropped 7; count of bases not matched to a gene: 10. CDR3 nucleotide sequence: TGTGCCAGCAACAGGGGCGCCCGTGGGCAGCCCCAGCATTTT. Protein sequence: CASNRGARGQPQHF.

The chain is built from TRBV12-3 or TRBV12-4 and TRBJ2-7; 10 nucleotides align to TRBD2. The J segment lost 1 base and the V segment lost 6 bases, leaving 6 bases of the junction unmatched. The CDR3 extends over 15 amino acids. The CDR3 reads CASSSGTSVSYEQYF. DNA of the CDR3: TGTGCCAGCAGCTCCGGGACTAGCGTTTCCTACGAGCAGTACTTC.

V usage is TRBV7-9 and J usage is TRBJ2-7; D possibly corresponds to TRBD2 (5 bases). V was shortened by 3 bases and J by 6 bases, with 9 bases between the two germline ends. CDR1 is SEHNR and CDR2 is FQNEAQ in the germline V gene (reference sequence). This CDR3 region has 12 residues. CDR3 loop: CASSFSGIEQYF. The CDR3, as DNA: TGTGCCAGCAGCTTTTCGGGGATCGAGCAGTACTTC.

The J gene is TRBJ2-3, the V gene TRBV27; D perhaps matches TRBD1 (5 bases). Germline assignment: CDR1 MNHEY and CDR2 SMNVEV (reference sequence). The CDR3 sequence is 14 residues long. The germline V and J ends were trimmed by 2 bases and 5 bases, with 11 bases remaining between them. CDR3 residues: CASSLGARGDTQYF. CDR3 bases: TGTGCCAGCAGTTTAGGGGCACGAGGAGATACGCAGTATTTT.

The rearrangement joins TRBV5-4 to TRBJ1-2, with D tentatively TRBD1 (6 bases). Germline loops: CDR1 SGHNT, CDR2 YYREEE (reference sequence). V was cut by 1 base and J by 4 bases, with 11 bases left in between. This CDR3 has 14 residues. CDR3 bases: TGTGCCAGCAGCTTGTGGGGGCTTGGCTATGGCTACACCTTC. Protein sequence: CASSLWGLGYGYTF.

The V and J genes are TRBV12-3 or TRBV12-4 and TRBJ1-1; D ambiguous. V was cut by 5 bases and J by 1 base, with 8 bases left in between. The CDR3 has 13 amino acids. The CDR3 DNA reads TGTGCCAGCAGTCAGACGGCGAACACTGAAGCTTTCTTT. It translates to CASSQTANTEAFF.

V is TRBV29-1 and J is TRBJ2-2; TRBD2 matches at 14 bases. This CDR3 contains 17 residues. The junction had 8 bases not matched to a gene; V was cut back by 4 bases and J by 4 bases. Per germline, CDR1 SQVTM and CDR2 ANQGSEA. The CDR3 region is CSVVLLTSGRVTGELFF. The CDR3, as DNA: TGCAGCGTTGTCCTACTGACTAGCGGGAGGGTCACCGGGGAGCTGTTTTTT.

The chain carries TRBV11-2 and TRBJ2-7; D is possibly TRBD2 (6 bases). This CDR3 is 15 amino acids long. Germline CDR1 reads SGHAT; CDR2 reads FQNNGV. Trimming left V 5 bases short and J 0 bases short, with 14 bases between. CDR3 sequence reads: CASSTTSTRSYEQYF. DNA of the CDR3: TGTGCCAGCAGCACTACTAGCACCCGCTCCTACGAGCAGTACTTC.

The chain carries TRBV2 and TRBJ1-2, with D perhaps TRBD1 (5 bases). The CDR3 has 13 residues. Germline V gene sequence: CDR1 SNHLY, CDR2 FYNNEI. V was shortened by 6 bases and J by 4 bases, with 12 bases between the two germline ends. The CDR3 loop is CASSQTVSYGYTF. For the CDR3, the DNA is TGTGCCAGCAGCCAGACAGTGAGCTATGGCTACACCTTC.

J is TRBJ2-5 and V is TRBV3-1, with D unresolved. The germline CDR1 and CDR2 sequences are LGHDT and YNNKEL (reference sequence). The CDR3 loop spans 15 amino acids. Trimming stripped 1 base from V and 0 bases from J, with 9 bases between. The CDR3, as DNA: TGTGCCAGCAGCCAAGCTTGGCTAGACCAAGAGACCCAGTACTTC. This codes for CASSQAWLDQETQYF.

The chain is built from TRBV20-1 and TRBJ2-3; possibly TRBD2 for D (5 bases). CDR1 DFQATT and CDR2 SNEGSKA come from the germline V gene (reference sequence). The CDR3 spans 13 residues. V shed 6 bases and J shed 0 bases, with 10 bases lying between them. The DNA of the CDR3 is TGCAGTGCGTCGGACTTAAGCACAGATACGCAGTATTTT. Protein product: CSASDLSTDTQYF.

V usage is TRBV27 and J usage is TRBJ1-2; D remains ambiguous. V lost 6 bases and J 4 bases, leaving 12 bases between the germline ends. CDR1 is MNHEY, CDR2 SMNVEV, per germline (reference sequence). The CDR3 is made up of 13 amino acids. The CDR3 DNA reads TGTGCCAGCAGGAGGCAGGTGGGCTATGGCTACACCTTC. This encodes CASRRQVGYGYTF.

The chain recombines TRBV30 with TRBJ2-1; TRBD1 aligns across 10 bases. Losses at the gene ends were 4 bases for V and 8 bases for J; bases not matched to a gene: 8. Germline values: CDR1 GTSNPN, CDR2 SVGIG (reference sequence). The CDR3 is 14 amino acids. CDR3 bases: TGTGCCTGGATGGACAGGGGGAGAGGGTATGAGCAGTTCTTC. This encodes CAWMDRGRGYEQFF.

The gene calls are TRBV20-1 and TRBJ2-3; D is unclear. Germline V gives CDR1 DFQATT, CDR2 SNEGSKA (reference sequence). Deletions cut 4 bases from V and 0 bases from J, with 8 bases between. This CDR3 has 13 residues. The CDR3 loop reads CSAITPSTDTQYF. CDR3 nucleotide sequence: TGCAGTGCTATCACCCCTAGCACAGATACGCAGTATTTT.

The chain uses TRBV9 and TRBJ2-1, with TRBD2 matching over 7 bases. V lost 0 bases to trimming and J lost 3 bases; unmatched junction nucleotides: 3. Germline CDR1 reads SGDLS; CDR2 reads YYNGEE. This CDR3 is built from 15 residues. The CDR3 region has the DNA TGTGCCAGCAGCGTAGGAAGCGGGGACTACAATGAGCAGTTCTTC. It is translated as CASSVGSGDYNEQFF.

This clonotype has just one count. The gene calls are TRBV30 and TRBJ1-3, with unresolved D. The V gene lost 1 base and the J gene lost 3 bases, with 13 bases spanning the gap. CDR3 length equals 15 residues. Germline loops: CDR1 GTSNPN, CDR2 SVGIG (reference sequence). The CDR3 region is CAWSGQEVFGNTIYF. For the CDR3, the DNA is TGTGCCTGGAGTGGCCAGGAGGTCTTTGGAAACACCATATATTTT.

This clonotype was seen more than once but under ten times. The chain joins TRBV6-1 to TRBJ2-1; 8 nucleotides line up with TRBD2. Germline V gene data show CDR1 as MNHNS and CDR2 as SASEGT. This CDR3 has 12 residues. Losses at the gene ends were 10 bases for V and 5 bases for J; bases not matched to a gene: 4. CDR3 residues: CATKRENNEQFF. CDR3 bases: TGTGCCACTAAGCGGGAGAACAATGAGCAGTTCTTC.

The V call is TRBV20-1, the J call TRBJ1-1, with D hard to call. This CDR3 region has 13 residues. Germline lookup yields CDR1 DFQATT and CDR2 SNEGSKA (reference sequence). Trimming pared 5 bases from V and 4 bases from J, leaving 14 bases between. The CDR3 loop reads CSALKPSRTEAFF. In nucleotides, the CDR3 is TGCAGTGCTTTGAAGCCCTCGCGCACTGAAGCTTTCTTT.

The chain is built from TRBV29-1 and TRBJ2-7, with a possible D match to TRBD2 (6 bases). V was shortened by 6 bases and J by 2 bases, with 11 bases between the two germline ends. Germline V gene lookup returns CDR1 SQVTM and CDR2 ANQGSEA. This CDR3 has 12 amino acids. In nucleotides, the CDR3 is TGCAGCGTAGCCGGGACTCCCTACGAGCAGTACTTC. Encoded protein: CSVAGTPYEQYF.

The chain carries TRBV28 and TRBJ2-3, with TRBD2 matching over 8 bases. After removal of 7 bases from V and 5 bases from J, the junction contained 11 bases not matched to a gene. The CDR3 contains 15 residues. CDR1 and CDR2 from the germline V gene are MDHEN and SYDVKM. CDR3 region: CASTLREGHGDTQYF. The CDR3 nucleotides read TGTGCCAGCACCCTTCGGGAGGGCCATGGAGATACGCAGTATTTT.

This chain uses TRBV12-3 or TRBV12-4 with TRBJ1-5; tentatively, D is TRBD1 (6 bases). CDR3 size: 14 residues. Between the trimmed V and J ends, which lost 7 bases and 4 bases, there was a span of 14 bases. The CDR3 here is CASTGEGGNQPQHF. The DNA of the CDR3 is TGTGCCAGCACCGGCGAAGGGGGGAATCAGCCCCAGCATTTT.

This rearrangement joins TRBV11-1 to TRBJ2-3; 9 bases are a match to TRBD2. V was clipped by 4 bases and J by 3 bases; unmatched bases: 5. The germline CDR1 and CDR2 sequences are SGHAT and FQDESV (reference sequence). This CDR3 is built from 15 residues. The CDR3 is CASSSPSGRTDTQYF. CDR3 nucleotide sequence: TGTGCCAGCAGCTCCCCGAGCGGGAGGACAGATACGCAGTATTTT.

CDR3 amino acids: CASSSSTGGVQETQYF. The CDR3 DNA reads as TGTGCCAGCAGCTCATCGACGGGGGGCGTTCAGGAGACCCAGTACTTC. The V and J genes are TRBV7-3 and TRBJ2-5; maybe TRBD2 (7 bases). The V end lost 4 bases, the J end lost 5 bases, and 20 bases lay between the germline ends. CDR1 SGHTA and CDR2 FQGTGA come from the germline V gene. This CDR3 has 16 amino acids.

The gene calls are TRBV5-1 and TRBJ2-7; 9 bases fit TRBD2. V lost 4 bases and J lost 9; bases outside the gene matches: 14. This CDR3 has 15 amino acids. From germline, CDR1 is SGHRS and CDR2 YFSETQ. CDR3 protein: CASSATSGTGEGQYF. In DNA, the CDR3 is TGCGCCAGCAGCGCGACTAGCGGCACCGGAGAAGGGCAGTACTTC.

The gene calls are TRBV29-1 and TRBJ2-5; TRBD2 might be the D (6 bases). Trimming stripped 4 bases from V and 4 bases from J, with 19 bases between. CDR1 and CDR2 (germline): SQVTM, ANQGSEA. There are 15 residues in the CDR3. This CDR3 is CSVARKLARRETQYF. DNA for the CDR3: TGCAGCGTTGCCCGGAAACTAGCCAGGCGAGAGACCCAGTACTTC.

This chain links TRBV18 with TRBJ2-5; 7 nucleotides match TRBD1. Germline lookup yields CDR1 KGHSH and CDR2 LQKENI. After removal of 3 bases from V and 4 bases from J, the junction contained 2 bases not matched to a gene. The length of the CDR3 is 13 residues. The CDR3 loop is CASSPRGTETQYF. The CDR3 nucleotides are TGTGCCAGCTCACCCAGGGGGACAGAGACCCAGTACTTC.

CDR3 sequence (DNA): TGTGCCAGCAGTTTCCACACAGATACGCAGTATTTT. It translates to CASSFHTDTQYF. The chain combines TRBV6-2 or TRBV6-3 with TRBJ2-3; D ambiguous. The germline V gene has CDR1 MNHEY and CDR2 SVGEGT. This CDR3 spans 12 amino acids. The V end was cut by 4 bases, the J end by 2 bases, with 4 bases between.

The V call is TRBV29-1, the J call TRBJ2-2, with a weak D call TRBD2 (5 bases). The CDR3 length is 12 residues. The V end lost 3 bases, the J end lost 4 bases, and 6 bases lay between the germline ends. The germline V gene has CDR1 SQVTM and CDR2 ANQGSEA. The CDR3 sequence: CSVEGSTGELFF. DNA for the CDR3: TGCAGCGTTGAGGGGAGCACCGGGGAGCTGTTTTTT.

The V and J genes are TRBV9 and TRBJ2-1, with 8 positions matching TRBD2. The CDR3 contains 17 residues. The germline CDR1 and CDR2 sequences are SGDLS and YYNGEE. V shed 0 bases and J 3 bases; nucleotides not matched to a gene: 8. This CDR3 is CASSVATSGSGYNEQFF. The CDR3 DNA is TGTGCCAGCAGCGTAGCTACGAGCGGGAGCGGCTACAATGAGCAGTTCTTC.

The chain links TRBV15 to TRBJ2-5, with 7 bases aligning to TRBD2. Germline V gene lookup returns CDR1 LNHNV and CDR2 YYDKDF (reference sequence). Losses at the gene ends were 6 bases for V and 3 bases for J; bases not matched to a gene: 4. The CDR3 totals 13 residues. CDR3 DNA: TGTGCCACCAGGGGGACTATTAAAGAGACCCAGTACTTC. Translated, it gives CATRGTIKETQYF.

This clonotype was picked up one time. J is TRBJ2-7 and V is TRBV20-1, with 10 nucleotides matching TRBD2. V lost 0 bases to trimming and J lost 6 bases; unmatched junction nucleotides: 5. Germline V gene sequence: CDR1 DFQATT, CDR2 SNEGSKA (reference sequence). This CDR3 spans 14 amino acids. Here the CDR3 DNA reads TGCAGTGCTAGAGATAGCGGGAGGTGGATCGAGCAGTACTTC. This gives the protein CSARDSGRWIEQYF.